This T cell receptor (beta chain) was captured in a study of blood T cell repertoires in COVID-19. Sequenced by immunoSEQ multiplex PCR; TCRdb stores in-frame clones only, minus some. In the table there are about 150,000 clones, about 87% of which are singletons. Trimming left V 4 bases short and J 0 bases short, with 19 bases between. Per the germline V gene, CDR1 is SQVTM and CDR2 is ANQGSEA. This CDR3 is built from 18 residues. The chain joins TRBV29-1 to TRBJ2-6, with D unclear. The specimen sequenced was peripheral blood. This sequence originates from a human donor in a cohort sampled during active COVID-19. The CDR3 spells CSVVPFGTPDSGANVLTF. The CDR3 DNA reads as TGCAGCGTTGTCCCCTTTGGCACCCCCGACTCTGGGGCCAACGTCCTGACTTTC. The entire variable domain, with the rest obtained from reference TRBV29-1 and TRBJ2-6, is as follows: SAVISQKPSRDICQRGTSLTIQCQVDSQVTMMFWYRQQPGQSLTLIATANQGSEATYESGFVIDKFPISRPNLTFSTLTVSNMSPEDSSIYLCSVVPFGTPDSGANVLTFGAGSRLTVL.